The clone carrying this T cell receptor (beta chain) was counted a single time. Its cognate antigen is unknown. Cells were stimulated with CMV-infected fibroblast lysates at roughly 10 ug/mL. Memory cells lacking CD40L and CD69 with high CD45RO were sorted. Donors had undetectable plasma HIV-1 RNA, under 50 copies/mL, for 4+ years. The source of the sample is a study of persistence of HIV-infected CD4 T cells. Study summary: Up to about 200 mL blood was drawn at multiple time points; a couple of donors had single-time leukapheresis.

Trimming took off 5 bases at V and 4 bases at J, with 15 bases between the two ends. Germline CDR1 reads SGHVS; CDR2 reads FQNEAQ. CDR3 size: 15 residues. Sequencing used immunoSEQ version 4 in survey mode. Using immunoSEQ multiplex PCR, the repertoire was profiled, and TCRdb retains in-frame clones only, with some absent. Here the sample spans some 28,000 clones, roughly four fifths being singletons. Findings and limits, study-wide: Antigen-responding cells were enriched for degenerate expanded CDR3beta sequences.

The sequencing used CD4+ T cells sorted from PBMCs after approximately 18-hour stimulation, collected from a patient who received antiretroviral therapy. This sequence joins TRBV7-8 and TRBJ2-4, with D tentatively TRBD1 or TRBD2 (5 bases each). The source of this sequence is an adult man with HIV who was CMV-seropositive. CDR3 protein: CASSISPGRKNIQYF. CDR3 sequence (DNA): TGTGCCAGCAGCATATCCCCGGGGCGTAAAAACATTCAGTACTTC.